What follows are 3 T cell receptor beta chains derived from one specimen sequenced in a study of human T cells and chemical hapten exposure. One entry per CDR3 protein results from TCRdb running MiXCR on the RACE reads. This table has roughly 200,000 distinct CDR3 sequences, about a fifth appearing once. Time point here: patch test 1, 2 weeks after DPC sensitization. Treatment reported: therapeutic diphenylcyclopropenone sensitization with weekly scalp DPC. Sequencing was performed on whole blood, taken in connection with sensitization to the hapten diphenylcyclopropenone (DPC). These receptors all come from a woman aged 45-60 years with alopecia areata. Some clones in this sample may be carry-over from other donors' samples.

V usage is TRBV10-3 and J usage is TRBJ2-1, with a possible D match to TRBD1 (5 bases). Between the trimmed V and J ends, which lost 11 bases and 9 bases, there was a span of 14 bases. The germline V gene encodes CDR1 ENHRY and CDR2 SYGVKD. The CDR3 spans 11 residues. The chain's CDR3 is CAADQGFEQFF. CDR3 DNA sequence: TGTGCCGCCGACCAGGGTTTTGAGCAGTTCTTC.

This clonotype appeared many times. The chain combines TRBV20-1 with TRBJ1-5; D gene unclear. V was cut by 1 base and J by 0 bases, with 7 bases left in between. The germline gives CDR1 DFQATT, CDR2 SNEGSKA (reference sequence). This CDR3 is built from 14 residues. CDR3 nucleotides: TGCAGTGCTAGAGCTTTTGATAGCAATCAGCCCCAGCATTTT. Translated, it gives CSARAFDSNQPQHF.

CDR3 protein: CSVSFVGETEAFF. The CDR3 DNA reads as TGCAGCGTTTCTTTTGTAGGGGAGACTGAAGCTTTCTTT. This rearrangement joins TRBV29-1 to TRBJ1-1, with a tentative D call TRBD1 (5 bases). This CDR3 region has 13 residues. CDR1 is SQVTM and CDR2 is ANQGSEA in the germline V gene. V was pared by 5 bases and J by 5 bases, with 15 bases between.